The next 3 T cell receptor beta chains were all read from a single sample in a study of Graves' ophthalmopathy and Graves' hyperthyroidism. From RNA, the CDR3 regions of TCR beta chains were amplified and sequenced. HTBI primers were employed in first-round RT-PCR, then a second-round multiplex PCR followed. Via MiXCR, TCRdb re-called the multiplex PCR reads, giving one row per CDR3 protein. The sample consists of about 620,000 distinct CDR3 sequences, 22% of them appearing once. Sequenced: peripheral blood. The receptors shown here come from a young woman with stable Graves' hyperthyroidism. Some clones in this sample may be carry-over from other donors' samples.

This clonotype was counted a single time. The chain recombines TRBV6-2 or TRBV6-3 with TRBJ2-7; D is undetermined. Deletions cut 0 bases from V and 5 bases from J, with 14 bases between. The CDR3 extends over 15 amino acids. Germline V gene sequence: CDR1 MNHEY, CDR2 SVGEGT. CDR3 amino acids: CASSYSRLVAHEQYF. CDR3 DNA: TGTGCCAGCAGTTACTCCCGCTTGGTAGCCCACGAGCAGTACTTC.

This clonotype has more than one count but fewer than ten. This chain links TRBV12-3 or TRBV12-4 with TRBJ1-1; 7 bases map to TRBD1. J lost 0 bases, V lost 6 bases, and 7 bases had no gene match. The CDR3 is 15 amino acids. The CDR3 region has the DNA TGTGCCAGCAGCCCCCTGACAGGGCTGAACACTGAAGCTTTCTTT. This gives the protein CASSPLTGLNTEAFF.

This clonotype appeared many times. J is TRBJ2-7 and V is TRBV5-1, with 7 nucleotides matching TRBD1. Germline V gene sequence: CDR1 SGHRS, CDR2 YFSETQ. Germline trimming cut 4 bases from V and 4 bases from J; bases unmatched to any gene: 8. This CDR3 contains 14 residues. The CDR3 bases are TGCGCCAGCAGCCCGTCGGGACAGTCTTACGAGCAGTACTTC. Translating gives CASSPSGQSYEQYF.